This TCR beta chain was documented in a study of cytomegalovirus exposure and HLA in healthy donors. PCR amplification relied on 60 Vbeta primers (plus 13 Jbeta primers). TCRdb keeps only in-frame clones here, not all; method: immunoSEQ multiplex PCR. In the table there are around 100,000 clones, 70% to 80% of which are singletons. The receptor's source is a man between 45 and 60 years old in good health and CMV-seropositive. Sequencing was performed on PBMCs.

For the CDR3, the DNA is TGTGCCAGCAGCCTAAGGGCCTGGGGGGGGGATACGCAGTATTTT. This gives the protein CASSLRAWGGDTQYF. V usage is TRBV6-1 and J usage is TRBJ2-3; TRBD2 matches 7 bases. CDR3 size: 15 residues. V lost 6 bases, J lost 6 bases, and 12 bases stayed unmatched. Germline values: CDR1 MNHNS, CDR2 SASEGT.